One and the same sample provided the 22 T cell receptor beta chains below, sequenced in a study of Ad26.COV2.S vaccination and SARS-CoV-2 variants. Treatment defined: roughly 18 received Ad26.COV2.S at low or high dose, single or two shots; about 5 received placebo; per-sample allocation not given. Following the first vaccine or placebo injection, samples were taken on day 63. Profiled with immunoSEQ multiplex PCR; TCRdb holds only in-frame clones, not every one. The repertoire holds roughly 450,000 clones, with roughly 90% as singletons. This specimen was peripheral blood, taken in a trial of Ad26.COV2.S vaccine versus placebo. All receptors come from a person aged 18-65 years who received the Ad26.COV2.S COVID-19 vaccine or a placebo.

J is TRBJ2-7 and V is TRBV19; possibly TRBD1 for D (6 bases). V was shortened by 7 bases and J by 2 bases, with 27 bases between the two germline ends. CDR3 length: 18 amino acids. From germline, CDR1 is LNHDA and CDR2 SQIVND (reference sequence). The CDR3 protein is CASIPGPGHIITPYEQYF. As DNA, the CDR3 is TGTGCCAGTATCCCGGGGCCGGGACACATAATCACCCCCTACGAGCAGTACTTC.

The chain carries TRBV11-2 and TRBJ2-1, with D maybe TRBD2 (5 bases). Trimming pared 0 bases from V and 6 bases from J, leaving 9 bases between. The CDR3 totals 14 residues. CDR1 is SGHAT, CDR2 FQNNGV, per germline. The CDR3 loop is CASSLERVGNEQFF. In DNA, the CDR3 is TGTGCCAGCAGCTTAGAGAGGGTCGGCAATGAGCAGTTCTTC.

Only one count was recorded for this clone. This chain joins TRBV19 and TRBJ2-7, with D possibly TRBD2 on 5 matching bases. V shed 3 bases and J shed 2 bases, with 14 bases lying between them. Germline lookup yields CDR1 LNHDA and CDR2 SQIVND (reference sequence). The CDR3 spans 15 residues. Written as DNA, the CDR3 is TGTGCCAGTAGTATGGGTGGGCTAGCCGCCTACGAGCAGTACTTC. Its translation is CASSMGGLAAYEQYF.

This rearrangement joins TRBV6-5 to TRBJ1-5, with D possibly TRBD1 on 5 matching bases. The CDR3 has 14 residues. The V and J ends lost 0 bases and 4 bases respectively, with 7 bases between them. Germline CDR1 and CDR2: MNHEY and SVGAGI. The CDR3 here is CASSYSQGNQPQHF. For the CDR3, the DNA is TGTGCCAGCAGTTACTCTCAGGGTAATCAGCCCCAGCATTTT.

The chain is built from TRBV19 and TRBJ2-1, with a weak D call TRBD2 (5 bases). CDR3 length: 17 amino acids. The V end lost 6 bases, the J end lost 0 bases, and 18 bases lay between the germline ends. CDR1 LNHDA and CDR2 SQIVND come from the germline V gene (reference sequence). The CDR3 DNA sequence: TGTGCCAGTAGCCCCTGGAGGCCCGTCGGCTCCTACAATGAGCAGTTCTTC. Translating gives CASSPWRPVGSYNEQFF.

The chain employs TRBV2 and TRBJ2-1, with 11 bases matching TRBD1. V lost 4 bases, J lost 4 bases, and 6 bases stayed unmatched. The CDR3 has 16 residues. Germline CDR1 SNHLY, CDR2 FYNNEI. The CDR3 nucleotides read TGTGCCAGCAGTGTGGGACAGGGGGGGGTTTACAATGAGCAGTTCTTC. It encodes CASSVGQGGVYNEQFF. Full variable domain (outside the CDR3, taken from reference TRBV2 and TRBJ2-1): EPEVTQTPSHQVTQMGQEVILRCVPISNHLYFYWYRQILGQKVEFLVSFYNNEISEKSEIFDDQFSVERPDGSNFTLKIRSTKLEDSAMYFCASSVGQGGVYNEQFFGPGTRLTVL.

The chain links TRBV3-1 (or the pseudogene TRBV3-2) to TRBJ2-3; perhaps TRBD2 as D (5 bases). CDR3 size: 15 residues. The germline V gene encodes CDR1 LGHDT and CDR2 YNNKEL (reference sequence). V lost 3 bases, J lost 0 bases, and 10 bases lay in between. CDR3 loop: CASSQRATSTDTQYF. CDR3 coding DNA: TGTGCCAGCAGCCAGCGGGCCACTAGCACAGATACGCAGTATTTT.

CDR3 region: CASSFASGTEWAGELFF. The DNA of the CDR3 is TGTGCCAGCAGCTTTGCTAGCGGGACGGAGTGGGCCGGGGAGCTGTTTTTT. This chain uses TRBV7-6 with TRBJ2-2; 9 nucleotides match TRBD2. There are 17 residues in the CDR3. From germline, CDR1 is SGHVS and CDR2 FNYEAQ. The trim removed 3 bases at V and 6 bases at J, leaving 11 bases unmatched.

The chain uses TRBV7-2 and TRBJ2-1; 12 bases agree with TRBD2. This CDR3 spans 15 amino acids. J gave up 5 bases and V 5 bases, and 4 bases lay outside the gene matches. CDR1 and CDR2 (germline): SGHTA, FQGNSA. This chain's CDR3 is CASSPSGRDNNEQFF. The CDR3 coding sequence is TGTGCCAGCAGCCCTAGCGGGAGGGACAACAATGAGCAGTTCTTC. The complete variable domain, with remaining parts taken from reference TRBV7-2 and TRBJ2-1, reads GAGVSQSPSNKVTEKGKDVELRCDPISGHTALYWYRQSLGQGLEFLIYFQGNSAPDKSGLPSDRFSAERTGGSVSTLTIQRTQQEDSAVYLCASSPSGRDNNEQFFGPGTRLTVL.

V usage is TRBV7-2 and J usage is TRBJ2-2; D is possibly TRBD1 or TRBD2 (5 bases each). V was clipped by 4 bases and J by 6 bases, with 21 bases between them. This CDR3 region has 17 residues. Germline V lookup: CDR1 SGHTA, CDR2 FQGNSA. As DNA, the CDR3 is TGTGCCAGCAGCTCCCCTCTCCGGGGCTTTCTACCCGGGGAGCTGTTTTTT. Amino acid sequence: CASSSPLRGFLPGELFF.

Only one count was recorded for this clone. The chain joins TRBV29-1 to TRBJ2-1; 11 bases match TRBD2. Trimming cost V 5 bases and J 5 bases; bases outside gene matches: 5. This CDR3 is built from 14 residues. The germline V gene has CDR1 SQVTM and CDR2 ANQGSEA. CDR3 in DNA: TGCAGCGTTACACTAGCGGGAGACCACAATGAGCAGTTCTTC. Translation gives CSVTLAGDHNEQFF.

This rearrangement joins TRBV7-3 to TRBJ2-3; 9 bases align to TRBD1. Germline CDR1 SGHTA, CDR2 FQGTGA. V lost 5 bases and J lost 6; bases outside the gene matches: 6. This CDR3 has 14 residues. CDR3 in DNA: TGTGCCAGCAGCCTACAGGGGGCGGGGGATACGCAGTATTTT. It yields the protein CASSLQGAGDTQYF.

This chain uses TRBV5-6 with TRBJ2-7; no definite D call. V was shortened by 2 bases and J by 3 bases, with 6 bases between the two germline ends. The CDR3 consists of 12 residues. CDR1 and CDR2 from the germline V gene are SGHDT and YYEEEE. The DNA of the CDR3 is TGTGCCAGCAGCTTTGGCCACTACGAGCAGTACTTC. Residues: CASSFGHYEQYF.

The chain combines TRBV19 with TRBJ2-5, with TRBD1 matching over 7 bases. CDR1 and CDR2 from the germline V gene are LNHDA and SQIVND (reference sequence). This CDR3 has 15 residues. The V segment lost 4 bases and the J segment 5 bases; nucleotides outside the gene matches: 10. For the CDR3, the DNA is TGTGCCAGTAGTAACCTACAGGGGTCCCGGGAGACCCAGTACTTC. Encoded protein: CASSNLQGSRETQYF.

The genes are TRBV5-1 and TRBJ2-7, with a possible D match to TRBD1 (6 bases). Looked up from germline, CDR1 is SGHRS and CDR2 is YFSETQ. The CDR3 has 15 residues. The V gene lost 0 bases and the J gene lost 1 base, with 11 bases spanning the gap. The chain's CDR3 is CASSLVQGTSYEQYF. The CDR3 DNA reads as TGCGCCAGCAGCTTGGTCCAGGGGACGTCCTACGAGCAGTACTTC. Based on the CDR3 plus reference TRBV5-1 and TRBJ2-7, the full variable domain is KAGVTQTPRYLIKTRGQQVTLSCSPISGHRSVSWYQQTPGQGLQFLFEYFSETQRNKGNFPGRFSGRQFSNSRSEMNVSTLELGDSALYLCASSLVQGTSYEQYFGPGTRLTVT.

The rearrangement links TRBV7-6 to TRBJ2-3; 8 bases are a match to TRBD2. J gave up 9 bases and V 5 bases, and 16 bases lay outside the gene matches. The CDR3 totals 16 residues. Germline CDR1 SGHVS, CDR2 FNYEAQ. The CDR3 here is CASSRPGTRADRTQYF. The CDR3 DNA reads TGTGCCAGCAGCCGGCCCGGGACTAGAGCTGATCGAACGCAGTATTTT.

The J gene is TRBJ2-7, the V gene TRBV30; TRBD2 is a possible D gene (5 bases). V dropped 3 bases and J dropped 2 bases, with 23 bases sitting between them. The CDR3 is made up of 17 amino acids. The V gene's germline CDR1 is GTSNPN and CDR2 SVGIG (reference sequence). The CDR3 protein is CAWRGMESPGRPYEQYF. The DNA of the CDR3 is TGTGCCTGGAGGGGAATGGAGTCACCGGGAAGACCCTACGAGCAGTACTTC.

The gene calls are TRBV10-2 and TRBJ1-3; D possibly corresponds to TRBD1 (5 bases). V lost 4 bases to trimming and J lost 0 bases, with 10 bases between them. The CDR3 length is 15 residues. From germline, CDR1 is WSHSY and CDR2 SAAADI. CDR3 nucleotide sequence: TGCGCCAGCAGTGTAGACAGTTCCTCTGGAAACACCATATATTTT. Residues: CASSVDSSSGNTIYF.

The chain has TRBV7-6 and TRBJ2-1; D ambiguous. V lost 1 base to trimming and J lost 5 bases, with 15 bases between them. Germline CDR1 and CDR2: SGHVS and FNYEAQ. The CDR3 covers 16 residues. This chain's CDR3 is CASSLGPLLGNNEQFF. CDR3 sequence (DNA): TGTGCCAGCAGCTTAGGCCCACTCCTAGGCAACAATGAGCAGTTCTTC.

V usage is TRBV12-3 or TRBV12-4 and J usage is TRBJ2-5; no clear D gene. The CDR3 totals 8 residues. V lost 7 bases and J lost 9, with 3 bases in between. The chain's CDR3 is CASKAQYF. CDR3 sequence (DNA): TGTGCCAGCAAGGCCCAGTACTTC.

This clone was detected once. The gene calls are TRBV18 and TRBJ2-4, with 7 bases that match TRBD1. The junction had 12 bases not matched to a gene; V was cut back by 4 bases and J by 0 bases. Germline CDR1 reads KGHSH; CDR2 reads LQKENI. The CDR3 covers 18 residues. The CDR3 DNA reads as TGTGCCAGCTCACTGGGGACAGCTCCCCTTTTAGCCAAAAACATTCAGTACTTC. It translates to CASSLGTAPLLAKNIQYF.

V gene TRBV10-3 combines with J gene TRBJ2-7, with 8 bases identical to TRBD2. This CDR3 contains 13 residues. Germline assignment: CDR1 ENHRY and CDR2 SYGVKD. J lost 12 bases, V lost 0 bases, and 7 bases had no gene match. CDR3 nucleotide sequence: TGTGCCATCAGTGAGTCAGGCGGGAGGCCGTGGTACTTC. It yields the protein CAISESGGRPWYF.